This passage covers 11 T cell receptor beta chains from one sample sequenced in a study of identical twins. TCRdb reanalysed the 5' RACE reads using MiXCR and keeps one entry per CDR3 protein. The sample lists 240,000 or so distinct CDR3 sequences; roughly 13% were seen once. This sample was shared with a second study, whose subject was yellow fever vaccine responses in identical twins.

The sequenced sample consisted of memory (CD45RO+) T cells sorted from blood. The receptors shown here come from a woman aged 18-29 years in good health.

The sample holds a few counts of this clonotype. The chain uses TRBV20-1 and TRBJ2-4; D is unclear. The germline V gene has CDR1 DFQATT and CDR2 SNEGSKA (reference sequence). Deletions cut 0 bases from V and 0 bases from J, with 12 bases between. This CDR3 has 16 residues. The CDR3 reads CSARDLQTIAKNIQYF. The CDR3 region has the DNA TGCAGTGCTAGAGATTTACAGACGATAGCCAAAAACATTCAGTACTTC.

Regarding this clonotype: Without the conserved terminal phenylalanine or tryptophan, this CDR3 likely stems from a read error. V and J are TRBV6-5 and TRBJ2-1; possible D gene TRBD1, 5 bases. The CDR3 contains 12 residues. The germline V gene encodes CDR1 MNHEY and CDR2 SVGAGI. V dropped 5 bases and J dropped 6 bases, with 8 bases sitting between them. The CDR3 loop is CASSQGPNEQFC. The CDR3 DNA follows: TGTGCCAGCAGTCAGGGTCCCAATGAGCAGTTCTGC.

This clonotype was counted only a few times. The chain employs TRBV27 and TRBJ2-7; possibly TRBD2 for D (5 bases). Germline CDR1 is MNHEY and CDR2 is SMNVEV (reference sequence). This CDR3 is built from 14 residues. Trimming removed 2 bases from V and 4 bases from J, with 12 bases in between. CDR3 bases: TGTGCCAGCAGTTTACGCGAGGGTGTTTACGAGCAGTACTTC. Amino acids: CASSLREGVYEQYF.

Only a few counts were recorded for this clonotype. The CDR3 DNA is TGCGCCAGCAGCCGCCTAGCGGACGCAGGGCAGTCCTACGAGCAGTACTTC. Its translation is CASSRLADAGQSYEQYF. The chain employs TRBV4-1 and TRBJ2-7; TRBD2 matches at 7 bases. CDR1 is MGHRA and CDR2 is YSYEKL in the germline V gene. The CDR3 has 17 residues. V dropped 4 bases and J dropped 1; count of bases not matched to a gene: 13.

The chain combines TRBV7-3 with TRBJ2-3; D gene uncertain. V gave up 2 bases and J gave up 14 bases, with 17 bases separating them. Germline values: CDR1 SGHTA, CDR2 FQGTGA. The CDR3 sequence is 13 residues long. CDR3 residues: CASSLGRGKPRYF. DNA for the CDR3: TGTGCCAGCAGCTTAGGCCGCGGTAAACCTCGGTATTTT. Using reference TRBV7-3 and TRBJ2-3 for the parts outside the CDR3, the full variable domain is GAGVSQTPSNKVTEKGKYVELRCDPISGHTALYWYRQSLGQGPEFLIYFQGTGAADDSGLPNDRFFAVRPEGSVSTLKIQRTERGDSAVYLCASSLGRGKPRYFGPGTRLTVL.

This clonotype was observed at least ten times. The chain has TRBV7-2 and TRBJ2-7; D is uncertain. Looked up from germline, CDR1 is SGHTA and CDR2 is FQGNSA. Trimming cost V 3 bases and J 6 bases, with 12 bases left between them. The length of the CDR3 is 13 residues. The CDR3 sequence is CASSFTDSGEQYF. CDR3 nucleotides: TGTGCCAGCAGCTTCACGGATTCGGGCGAGCAGTACTTC.

This clonotype was recorded a few times. The chain combines TRBV7-9 with TRBJ2-1, with D unclear. V was shortened by 7 bases and J by 0 bases, with 10 bases between the two germline ends. Germline V CDR1 and CDR2: SEHNR, FQNEAQ (reference sequence). This CDR3 region has 14 residues. This CDR3 reads CASTHRDSYNEQFF. CDR3 sequence (DNA): TGTGCCAGCACACACAGAGACTCCTACAATGAGCAGTTCTTC.

This clonotype was picked up many times. V and J are TRBV11-2 and TRBJ1-1; no reliable D call. This CDR3 region has 15 residues. In germline, CDR1 is SGHAT, CDR2 FQNNGV. Trimming cost V 5 bases and J 1 base, with 14 bases left between them. The CDR3 region has the DNA TGTGCCAGCAGCCCGCGGACCGGGAGGAACACTGAAGCTTTCTTT. Amino acid sequence: CASSPRTGRNTEAFF.

This clonotype has ten or more counts. CDR3 protein: CASSLMRQSETQYF. CDR3 coding DNA: TGTGCCAGCAGCTTAATGAGACAGAGCGAGACCCAGTACTTC. V gene TRBV7-2 combines with J gene TRBJ2-5, with a possible D match to TRBD1 (5 bases). With 2 bases removed from V and 5 bases from J, the gap between germline ends came to 12 bases. The CDR3 loop spans 14 amino acids. The germline gives CDR1 SGHTA, CDR2 FQGNSA.

This clonotype was counted only a few times. The junction does not match germline at one end; this may be a read error. The chain carries TRBV7-7 and TRBJ2-3, with TRBD1 matching 9 bases. This CDR3 region has 16 residues. Germline V gene sequence: CDR1 SSHAT, CDR2 FNYEAQ (reference sequence). CDR3 sequence (DNA): TGTGCTAGCAGCGCAACGACAGGGGGTGGCACAGATACGCAGTATTTT. It yields the protein CASSATTGGGTDTQYF.

The chain carries TRBV4-1 and TRBJ2-5, with D possibly TRBD2 on 6 matching bases. CDR3 length: 15 residues. CDR1 is MGHRA and CDR2 is YSYEKL in the germline V gene. V was pared by 3 bases and J by 2 bases, with 13 bases between. The CDR3 is CASSQTETRQETQYF. The CDR3 region has the DNA TGCGCCAGCAGCCAGACAGAGACTAGACAAGAGACCCAGTACTTC.